A selection of T cell receptor beta chains follows, all from one sample in a study of a mutant IDH1 vaccine in newly diagnosed glioma. Using immunoSEQ multiplex PCR, the repertoire was profiled, and TCRdb retains in-frame clones only, with some absent. The table has 50,000 to 70,000 clones, roughly 74% seen once. These receptors' antigens are unknown. The sample in question was PBMCs, obtained from a glioma patient whose treatment included an IDH1 peptide vaccine. These receptors all come from a man between 50 and 59 years old with glioma. CDR3s include the opening cysteine and the closing phenylalanine or tryptophan. D genes are given only for firm matches. Clone size, where shown, is once, few, many, or a class for clones that have expanded.

DNA | CDR3 | D | J | V | size
TGTGCCAGCTCACCTGTCCCGGTATCACAAGAGACCCAGTACTTC | CASSPVPVSQETQYF | - | TRBJ2-5 | TRBV18 | few
TGTGCCAGCAGTCAGGCGGGGTACAATCAGCCCCAGCATTTT | CASSQAGYNQPQHF | - | TRBJ1-5 | TRBV6-6 | -
TGCGCCAGCAGCAGCGGACCCTACAATGAGCAGTTCTTC | CASSSGPYNEQFF | - | TRBJ2-1 | TRBV4-3 | few
TGTGCCTGGAGTGTACTAGAGGGGGGAGGCAATGAGCAGTTCTTC | CAWSVLEGGGNEQFF | - | TRBJ2-1 | TRBV30 | -
TGCGCCAGCGGGACAGGGGGAACTTCCGGTAATGAAAAACTGTTTTTT | CASGTGGTSGNEKLFF | TRBD1 | TRBJ1-4 | TRBV4-1 | -
TGTGCCAGCAGCCCTTTGACGGCCGGGGAGCTGTTTTTT | CASSPLTAGELFF | - | TRBJ2-2 | TRBV9 | -
TGTGCCAGCAGCTTGGGGGGGCCCACCTGGGCCTATGGCTACACCTTC | CASSLGGPTWAYGYTF | - | TRBJ1-2 | TRBV5-6 | -
TGTGCCAGCAGTAAGACCGCAGCCTTGAATGAAAAACTGTTTTTT | CASSKTAALNEKLFF | - | TRBJ1-4 | TRBV25-1 | -
TGTGCCACCAGCAGAGCACGTCTCGGGGGGCGTGAGACCCAGTACTTC | CATSRARLGGRETQYF | - | TRBJ2-5 | TRBV15 | -
TGTGCCAGCTCACTGGACAGGCTGGGAGACAATCAGCCCCAGCATTTT | CASSLDRLGDNQPQHF | TRBD1 | TRBJ1-5 | TRBV18 | -
TGTGCCAGCAGTGCTTCCCTAGCGGGGGGTCCAGATACGCAGTATTTT | CASSASLAGGPDTQYF | TRBD2 | TRBJ2-3 | TRBV27 | -
TGCAGCGTTGGGGTCGGCGGGGAGCTGTTTTTT | CSVGVGGELFF | - | TRBJ2-2 | TRBV29-1 | -
TGTGCCAGCAGCGCCGGAGGGCTACAAGAGACCCAGTACTTC | CASSAGGLQETQYF | - | TRBJ2-5 | TRBV9 | -
TGTGCCAGCAGTTTATCCAGGGGGGACGATGAGCAGTTCTTC | CASSLSRGDDEQFF | - | TRBJ2-1 | TRBV27 | -
TGCGCCAGCAGTGAGACAGGGGGCGGACAGCCCCAGCATTTT | CASSETGGGQPQHF | TRBD1 | TRBJ1-5 | TRBV10-2 | few
TGCGCCAGCAGCCAGCGCGGGGGGGACAATGAGCAGTTCTTC | CASSQRGGDNEQFF | TRBD2 | TRBJ2-1 | TRBV4-1 | -
TGTGCCAGCACCCCGACAGGGGCGACGAACACTGAAGCTTTCTTT | CASTPTGATNTEAFF | TRBD1 | TRBJ1-1 | TRBV5-5 | once
TGTGCCTGGAGACAGGGGCCGTCTAACTATGGCTACACCTTC | CAWRQGPSNYGYTF | TRBD1 | TRBJ1-2 | TRBV30 | -
TGTGCCAGCAGCTCGGGACAGGGGGCTCCCACTGAAGCTTTCTTT | CASSSGQGAPTEAFF | TRBD1 | TRBJ1-1 | TRBV7-2 | -
TGTGCCACCGAAAGAGCGGCCGGGGAGCTGTTTTTT | CATERAAGELFF | - | TRBJ2-2 | TRBV28 | few
TGCAGCGTATACAGGGGGCACGGAGAAGCCAAAAACATTCAGTACTTC | CSVYRGHGEAKNIQYF | TRBD1 | TRBJ2-4 | TRBV29-1 | -
TGCGCCAGCAGGTCCGGGACAGGGGACAGCTACACCTTC | CASRSGTGDSYTF | TRBD1 | TRBJ1-2 | TRBV5-1 | -
TGCGCCAGCAGCCAAGGAACCGACGCTACGCAGTATTTT | CASSQGTDATQYF | - | TRBJ2-3 | TRBV4-1 | once
TGTGCCAGCAGCTTTGGTGGAGCCCAGCATTTT | CASSFGGAQHF | - | TRBJ1-5 | TRBV7-2 | -
TGTGCCAGCAGTGACTGGCAAAACTCCGAAGCTTTCTTT | CASSDWQNSEAFF | - | TRBJ1-1 | TRBV6-1 | -
TGCGCCAGCAGCCGCTTGGGAGGGACTGAAGCTTTCTTT | CASSRLGGTEAFF | - | TRBJ1-1 | TRBV4-3 | -
TGTGCCAGCACCTCGGGTTTCGGCGAGCAGTACTTC | CASTSGFGEQYF | - | TRBJ2-7 | TRBV6-5 | -
TGTGCCAGCAGTTTGAATCCGGGACAGGGCTCCTACAATGAGCAGTTCTTC | CASSLNPGQGSYNEQFF | TRBD1 | TRBJ2-1 | TRBV27 | -
TGTGCCAGCAGCGTAGACCATCAGCCAAACACTGAAGCTTTCTTT | CASSVDHQPNTEAFF | - | TRBJ1-1 | TRBV9 | -
TGTGCCAGCAGCTATCCCGCGGGGCAAGAGACCCAGTACTTC | CASSYPAGQETQYF | - | TRBJ2-5 | TRBV7-9 | -
TGTGCCATCAGTCTCTCGGACAGGGGGCCTCCATTGGATGAGCAGTTCTTC | CAISLSDRGPPLDEQFF | TRBD1 | TRBJ2-1 | TRBV10-3 | few
TGCGCCAGCAGCCAGGTGACAGGGGGCGGCGAGCAGTACTTC | CASSQVTGGGEQYF | TRBD1 | TRBJ2-7 | TRBV4-1 | -
TGTGCCAGCATGGGGGAGGGTGGAAACACCATATATTTT | CASMGEGGNTIYF | - | TRBJ1-3 | TRBV6-1 | few
TGTGCCAGCAGTTCGGGGGGGAACACTGAAGCTTTCTTT | CASSSGGNTEAFF | - | TRBJ1-1 | TRBV6-5 | -
TGCGCCAGCAGCCAGGACAGATCTTCCTACGAGCAGTACTTC | CASSQDRSSYEQYF | - | TRBJ2-7 | TRBV5-1 | many
TGTGCCAGCAGCCTCCGCAGGGAAACTGAAGCTTTCTTT | CASSLRRETEAFF | - | TRBJ1-1 | TRBV7-2 | -
TGTGCCAGTTCCGGGACTTTTCACACCGGGGAGCTGTTTTTT | CASSGTFHTGELFF | - | TRBJ2-2 | TRBV5-6 | -
TGTGCCAGTAACACTTTCGGGACAGGGAACACTGAAGCTTTCTTT | CASNTFGTGNTEAFF | TRBD1 | TRBJ1-1 | TRBV19 | -
TGCGCCAGCAGCTTGATCGGACAGGGACGGCAAGAGACCCAGTACTTC | CASSLIGQGRQETQYF | TRBD1 | TRBJ2-5 | TRBV5-1 | -
TGTGCCAGCAGCGCGGACAGGGCCTCCTACGAGCAGTACTTC | CASSADRASYEQYF | TRBD1 | TRBJ2-7 | TRBV7-8 | -
TGTGCCAGCAGCTCGGGGCTTGGTGAAAAACTGTTTTTT | CASSSGLGEKLFF | - | TRBJ1-4 | TRBV7-9 | -
TGTGCCAGCAGCCCGAACTCCTACGAGCAGTACTTC | CASSPNSYEQYF | - | TRBJ2-7 | TRBV11-1 | -
TGCGCCAGCAGCCAGACCTCGACGCGTGGCTCCTACAATGAGCAGTTCTTC | CASSQTSTRGSYNEQFF | - | TRBJ2-1 | TRBV4-3 | -
TGCGCCAGCAGCCAAGTATCCTCCCCAGTCGGCTCCTACGAGCAGTACTTC | CASSQVSSPVGSYEQYF | - | TRBJ2-7 | TRBV4-3 | -